This TCR beta chain was found in a study of metastatic and nonmetastatic thyroid tumors. Germline CDR1 is DFQATT and CDR2 is SNEGSKA (reference sequence). The CDR3 contains 13 residues. V lost 0 bases and J lost 2, with 5 bases in between. TCRdb re-called clones via MiXCR from the PCR reads. The sample consists of about 15,000 clones, roughly 36% of them appearing once. Until they underwent thyroid surgery, no patient had received any treatment. By sample share, this clone is medium-sized (0.01 to 0.1%). The chain carries TRBV20-1 and TRBJ2-1; D unclear. Sequenced sample: tumor tissue. The source is a male donor with papillary thyroid cancer or a benign thyroid nodule (not recorded which). Some clones in this sample may be carry-over from other donors' samples. Here the CDR3 DNA reads TGCAGTGCTAGAGATCTCCCCTACAATGAGCAGTTCTTC. Residues: CSARDLPYNEQFF.